The clone carrying this TCR beta chain was detected only a few times. J was trimmed by 2 bases and V by 6 bases; bases with no gene match: 10. CDR1 and CDR2 (germline): SGHTA, FQGNSA. This CDR3 is 15 amino acids long. The record originates from a study of early T cells in non-severe SARS-CoV-2 infection. TCRdb passed the 5' RACE reads through MiXCR, listing each CDR3 protein once. The sample holds 45,000 to 70,000 distinct CDR3 sequences, 11% seen once. The chain combines TRBV7-2 with TRBJ2-7; 7 nucleotides agree with TRBD2. The source material was whole blood. The sequence was obtained from an adult who was a healthcare worker with PCR-confirmed SARS-CoV-2 infection or an uninfected control (not recorded which). The CDR3 DNA reads as TGTGCCAGCAGTCCCGATCTAGCGGCGGCCTACGAGCAGTACTTC. This sequence encodes CASSPDLAAAYEQYF.